The rows below give T cell receptor beta chains drawn from one sample of a study of T-cell memory formation after mild COVID-19. TCRdb fed the 5' RACE reads into MiXCR, producing one record per CDR3 protein. Of 120,000 to 150,000 distinct CDR3 sequences detected, over 6% appear once; the ten largest clones hold 2% to 2.5%. The sequenced sample was PBMCs or a T cell subset sorted from them (not recorded which). Every receptor here comes from an adult woman who had mild COVID-19 (a few samples of this study predate the infection). Cell type and time point are not known. The conserved cysteine and the conserved F or W are not part of the CDR3 here. The D gene is left open where the match is weak.

CDR3 protein,D gene,V gene
SVEVRGQLNTEAF,TRBD1,TRBV29-1
ASSGAAGRSRVQY,.,TRBV3-1
ASSPGQLNEKLF,TRBD1,TRBV9
ASSQWTVSTDTQY,.,TRBV9
ASRASSGRTTDTQY,TRBD2,TRBV12-3/TRBV12-4
ASSFSAGANTEAF,.,TRBV7-2
ASSFGRDRGRLGTEAF,TRBD1,TRBV7-8
ASSLEAGVVGTDTQY,.,TRBV5-4
ASSFFRLMNTEAF,.,TRBV7-2
SASRAGGYEQY,TRBD2,TRBV20-1
ASSLQTYEQY,.,TRBV12-3/TRBV12-4
ASSALTNYGYT,.,TRBV2
AIRSRDGPNTEAF,.,TRBV10-3
ASSESSGGETQY,TRBD2,TRBV9
ASSQVAGGQSTGELF,TRBD1,TRBV3-1
ATSVPDPYEQY,.,TRBV24-1
ASSSRGRGTYEQY,TRBD1,TRBV12-3/TRBV12-4
ASSLNTLALQPQH,.,TRBV12-3/TRBV12-4
SASFRGTYTGELF,.,TRBV20-1
ASGQGMSNQPQH,.,TRBV10-2
ASSLAGGQTQETQY,.,TRBV7-8